These 28 T cell receptor beta chains were sequenced from one sample in a study of T cells in Graves' hyperthyroidism and ophthalmopathy. The CDR3 regions of TCR beta were amplified from RNA transcripts. Primed by the HTBI set, a first-round RT-PCR was run on the TCR CDR3. TCRdb reprocessed the multiplex PCR reads via MiXCR and lists one record per CDR3 protein. The sample lists approximately 620,000 distinct CDR3 sequences, around 13% occurring once. Sample: blood. These TCRs come from a woman in her 30s with Graves' hyperthyroidism that later progressed to Graves' ophthalmopathy.

This clonotype was seen a few times. The chain links TRBV28 to TRBJ2-7; D may be TRBD1 (5 bases). The CDR3 is made up of 17 amino acids. The V gene lost 2 bases and the J gene lost 4 bases, with 21 bases spanning the gap. The germline CDR1 and CDR2 sequences are MDHEN and SYDVKM. Here the CDR3 DNA reads TGTGCCAGCAGTTTAAAGGGCCAGGGCGCCCTAGATTACGAGCAGTACTTC. Translation: CASSLKGQGALDYEQYF.

The chain employs TRBV12-3 or TRBV12-4 and TRBJ1-1; 8 nucleotides align to TRBD1. Trimming cost V 7 bases and J 4 bases; bases outside gene matches: 8. The CDR3 runs 14 residues. The CDR3 region is CASTSPGGSTEAFF. DNA for the CDR3: TGTGCCAGCACCTCCCCAGGGGGCTCCACTGAAGCTTTCTTT.

This clonotype was detected a few times. The chain joins TRBV4-1 to TRBJ2-7, with 8 bases fitting TRBD2. Germline trimming cut 0 bases from V and 3 bases from J; bases unmatched to any gene: 7. CDR3 length equals 16 residues. Per the germline V gene, CDR1 is MGHRA and CDR2 is YSYEKL. This CDR3 is CASSQEWASGSYEQYF. DNA of the CDR3: TGCGCCAGCAGCCAAGAGTGGGCGAGCGGGAGCTACGAGCAGTACTTC.

This clonotype was seen once. Given a much more abundant clone one base away, this may be a read error. The CDR3 DNA follows: TGTGCTAGTGGTTTGACAGGGCCTGATCAGCCCCAGCATTTT. Protein: CASGLTGPDQPQHF. The chain is built from TRBV12-5 and TRBJ1-5; perhaps TRBD1 as D (6 bases). The CDR3 runs 14 residues. The germline gives CDR1 LGHNT, CDR2 FRNRAP. V gave up 2 bases and J gave up 5 bases, with 10 bases separating them.

At least ten counts were recorded for this clonotype. V usage is TRBV12-3 or TRBV12-4 and J usage is TRBJ2-2, with 7 nucleotides matching TRBD1. The CDR3 sequence is 17 residues long. Trimming took 1 base from V and 4 from J; bases not matched to a gene: 9. The CDR3 DNA is TGTGCCAGCAGTTTAGACGACGGGACAGTACGCACCGGGGAGCTGTTTTTT. Translating it yields CASSLDDGTVRTGELFF.

A word on this clonotype: This CDR3 fails to terminate in the conserved phenylalanine or tryptophan, so it likely reflects a read error. It is unclear where the CDR3 begins or ends on the DNA, so no DNA is shown, and the CDR3 is as TCRdb lists it. The chain is built from TRBV11-3 and TRBJ1-5. The CDR3 length equals 15 residues, ends included. Germline V gene sequence: CDR1 SGHNT, CDR2 YENEEA. The CDR3 loop reads CASSLQGLPNQPLHV.

This clonotype has a handful of counts. This chain links TRBV9 with TRBJ2-1; D is unclear. Germline V gene data show CDR1 as SGDLS and CDR2 as YYNGEE. V lost 0 bases and J 3 bases, leaving 7 bases between the germline ends. This CDR3 spans 14 amino acids. The CDR3 reads CASSVVTVYNEQFF. The CDR3 DNA reads TGTGCCAGCAGCGTAGTAACGGTCTACAATGAGCAGTTCTTC.

This clonotype was counted ten times or more. The DNA for the CDR3 is TGTGCCAGCAGCCCCAGGACGGATCCCTCCTACGAGCAGTACTTC. Protein sequence: CASSPRTDPSYEQYF. The rearrangement joins TRBV6-2 or TRBV6-3 to TRBJ2-7, with D unresolved. CDR1 is MNHEY and CDR2 is SVGEGT in the germline V gene. This CDR3 is 15 amino acids long. V was cut by 6 bases and J by 0 bases, with 15 bases left in between.

A note on this clonotype: Possible read error: a much larger clone is one base away. The rearrangement joins TRBV13 to TRBJ2-7, with D perhaps TRBD1 (6 bases). Trimming left V 2 bases short and J 4 bases short, with 15 bases between. This CDR3 region has 15 residues. CDR1 and CDR2 from the germline V gene are PRHDT and FYEKMQ (reference sequence). Here the CDR3 reads CASSLLRDKSYEQYF. The CDR3 DNA reads TGTGCCAGCAGCTTACTCCGGGACAAGTCTTACGAGCAGTACTTC.

This clonotype appeared a single time. A single base separates this from a much larger clone, so it may be a read error. The rearrangement uses TRBV30 and TRBJ2-7; possibly TRBD2 for D (6 bases). The V end was cut by 2 bases, the J end by 7 bases, with 15 bases between. CDR1 and CDR2 from the germline V gene are GTSNPN and SVGIG (reference sequence). The CDR3 covers 13 residues. Written as DNA, the CDR3 is TGTGCCTGGAGTCTGCGGGAAGTCTGGGAGCAGTACTTC. Amino acids: CAWSLREVWEQYF.

This clonotype was observed at least ten times. The V gene is TRBV3-1, the J gene TRBJ2-3; tentative D call: TRBD1 (5 bases). Germline-derived CDR1 and CDR2 are LGHDT and YNNKEL (reference sequence). V dropped 3 bases and J dropped 0 bases, with 7 bases sitting between them. CDR3 length equals 14 residues. CDR3 amino acids: CASSQQGSTDTQYF. CDR3 bases: TGTGCCAGCAGCCAGCAGGGTAGCACAGATACGCAGTATTTT.

The sample holds a few counts of this clonotype. In DNA, the CDR3 is TGCAGTGCTAGAGTTGGGGCAGAACAAGAGACCCAGTACTTC. Protein sequence: CSARVGAEQETQYF. This rearrangement joins TRBV20-1 to TRBJ2-5, with a tentative D call TRBD1 (5 bases). Germline V lookup: CDR1 DFQATT, CDR2 SNEGSKA (reference sequence). This CDR3 spans 14 amino acids. V lost 1 base and J 2 bases, leaving 11 bases between the germline ends.

This clonotype was seen a handful of times. The V gene is TRBV29-1, the J gene TRBJ1-2; D call uncertain. Trimming stripped 7 bases from V and 5 bases from J, with 8 bases between. This CDR3 has 10 residues. Germline CDR1 is SQVTM and CDR2 is ANQGSEA. Here the CDR3 reads CSAPGYGYTF. Written as DNA, the CDR3 is TGCAGCGCGCCCGGGTATGGCTACACCTTC.

This clonotype was recorded a few times. The rearrangement uses TRBV7-3 and TRBJ2-7; perhaps TRBD2 as D (5 bases). The CDR3 extends over 16 amino acids. With 5 bases removed from V and 2 bases from J, the gap between germline ends came to 19 bases. CDR1 and CDR2 from the germline V gene are SGHTA and FQGTGA. The CDR3 spells CASSPSPLEAAYEQYF. The CDR3 DNA is TGTGCCAGCAGCCCCTCCCCCTTGGAGGCAGCCTACGAGCAGTACTTC.

V gene TRBV29-1 combines with J gene TRBJ1-1; D remains unclear. Germline CDR1 and CDR2: SQVTM and ANQGSEA. This CDR3 is built from 13 residues. CDR3: CSLGWSQGTEAFF. CDR3 DNA sequence: TGCTCGCTCGGCTGGAGCCAAGGGACTGAAGCTTTCTTT.

Many counts were recorded for this clonotype. This chain connects TRBV6-1 to TRBJ1-6; D is undetermined. The CDR3 has 13 amino acids. V shed 6 bases and J shed 9 bases, with 12 bases lying between them. The germline CDR1 and CDR2 sequences are MNHNS and SASEGT. For the CDR3, the DNA is TGTGCCAGCAGCCCCATCTCGGTTTCACCCCTCCACTTT. Its protein is CASSPISVSPLHF.

The sample holds a few counts of this clonotype. V usage is TRBV6-1 and J usage is TRBJ2-7; D tentatively fits TRBD1 or TRBD2 (5 bases each). V lost 7 bases and J 3 bases, leaving 13 bases between the germline ends. There are 13 residues in the CDR3. Germline V gives CDR1 MNHNS, CDR2 SASEGT. The CDR3 region has the DNA TGTGCCAGCACCTCCGGGACGGTCTACGAGCAGTACTTC. This gives the protein CASTSGTVYEQYF.

This clonotype has at least ten counts. The rearrangement links TRBV6-1 to TRBJ1-2; 8 positions agree with TRBD1. Germline lookup yields CDR1 MNHNS and CDR2 SASEGT. The CDR3 extends over 13 amino acids. Trimming at V came to 6 bases and at J to 3 bases, leaving 3 bases not matched to a gene. The CDR3 coding sequence is TGTGCCAGCAGACTACAGGGGGACTATGGCTACACCTTC. Protein product: CASRLQGDYGYTF.

This clonotype showed up many times. This chain connects TRBV7-3 to TRBJ2-1, with D unclear. Germline V lookup: CDR1 SGHTA, CDR2 FQGTGA. Trimming took 3 bases from V and 5 from J, leaving 8 bases between them. This CDR3 has 13 amino acids. CDR3 residues: CASSFGLDNEQFF. The CDR3 DNA reads TGTGCCAGCAGCTTTGGCCTAGACAATGAGCAGTTCTTC.

A few counts support this clonotype. V usage is TRBV29-1 and J usage is TRBJ2-7; D gene uncertain. Germline V CDR1 and CDR2: SQVTM, ANQGSEA. Trimming cost V 4 bases and J 0 bases, with 10 bases left between them. The CDR3 consists of 13 residues. CDR3 residues: CSVVQIDSYEQYF. In DNA, the CDR3 is TGCAGCGTTGTCCAGATAGACTCCTACGAGCAGTACTTC.

The sample holds many counts of this clonotype. The V call is TRBV20-1, the J call TRBJ1-5, with 7 nucleotides matching TRBD1. This CDR3 is 15 amino acids long. The trim removed 1 base at V and 1 base at J, leaving 4 bases unmatched. Germline loops: CDR1 DFQATT, CDR2 SNEGSKA (reference sequence). CDR3 coding DNA: TGCAGTGCTAGAGCTGGGACAGCGAGCAATCAGCCCCAGCATTTT. Translating gives CSARAGTASNQPQHF.

A remark on this clonotype: Just one base apart from a much larger clone, this may be a read error. The V and J genes are TRBV19 and TRBJ2-5; D unresolved. Germline V gives CDR1 LNHDA, CDR2 SQIVND (reference sequence). This CDR3 is built from 12 residues. The CDR3 nucleotides are TGTACCACCAGGAGCTGGTGGGAGACCCAGTACTTC. Translated, it gives CTTRSWWETQYF.

This rearrangement joins TRBV28 to TRBJ2-2; D is uncertain. Trimming removed 10 bases at V and 1 base at J, with 10 bases between. The CDR3 totals 13 residues. Germline values: CDR1 MDHEN, CDR2 SYDVKM. In nucleotides, the CDR3 is TGTGCCACCCAAACGGGGAACACCGGGGAGCTGTTTTTT. Its translation: CATQTGNTGELFF. The full variable domain, its missing parts supplied by reference TRBV28 and TRBJ2-2, is DVKVTQSSRYLVKRTGEKVFLECVQDMDHENMFWYRQDPGLGLRLIYFSYDVKMKEKGDIPEGYSVSREKKERFSLILESASTNQTSMYLCATQTGNTGELFFGEGSRLTVL.

This clonotype was seen ten or more times. The V and J genes are TRBV10-3 and TRBJ2-5, with D perhaps matching TRBD1 (6 bases). V lost 0 bases and J 3 bases, leaving 8 bases between the germline ends. CDR3 size: 14 residues. Germline values: CDR1 ENHRY, CDR2 SYGVKD. CDR3 nucleotides: TGTGCCATCAGTGAGTCGACAGGAGAAGAGACCCAGTACTTC. Its protein product is CAISESTGEETQYF.

V usage is TRBV20-1 and J usage is TRBJ2-1; TRBD2 aligns across 11 bases. J was trimmed by 7 bases and V by 5 bases; bases with no gene match: 4. The CDR3 loop spans 13 amino acids. Germline loops: CDR1 DFQATT, CDR2 SNEGSKA (reference sequence). The DNA for the CDR3 is TGCAGTGCTGAGACTAGCGGGAAGAATGAGCAGTTCTTC. Protein sequence: CSAETSGKNEQFF.

This clonotype came up many times. V is TRBV12-3 or TRBV12-4 and J is TRBJ2-2; 8 bases are a match to TRBD1. There are 16 residues in the CDR3. V lost 6 bases to trimming and J lost 5 bases; unmatched junction nucleotides: 11. CDR3 sequence reads: CASRTSGTGRTGELFF. The DNA of the CDR3 is TGTGCCAGCAGAACATCCGGGACAGGTCGTACCGGGGAGCTGTTTTTT.

The chain recombines TRBV5-6 with TRBJ1-2; no firm D call. CDR3 length equals 14 residues. Germline values: CDR1 SGHDT, CDR2 YYEEEE. Between the trimmed V and J ends, which lost 0 bases and 4 bases, there was a span of 10 bases. CDR3 sequence (DNA): TGTGCCAGCAGCTTGGACACGCGCGGCTATGGCTACACCTTC. Protein sequence: CASSLDTRGYGYTF.

This clonotype was seen more than once but under ten times. The gene calls are TRBV30 and TRBJ2-2, with 9 bases that match TRBD2. The length of the CDR3 is 15 residues. Germline V gives CDR1 GTSNPN, CDR2 SVGIG (reference sequence). Germline trimming cut 4 bases from V and 5 bases from J; bases unmatched to any gene: 8. The CDR3 coding sequence is TGTGCCTGGAAAATAGCGGGAGCCTTGACCGGGGAGCTGTTTTTT. Translation: CAWKIAGALTGELFF.